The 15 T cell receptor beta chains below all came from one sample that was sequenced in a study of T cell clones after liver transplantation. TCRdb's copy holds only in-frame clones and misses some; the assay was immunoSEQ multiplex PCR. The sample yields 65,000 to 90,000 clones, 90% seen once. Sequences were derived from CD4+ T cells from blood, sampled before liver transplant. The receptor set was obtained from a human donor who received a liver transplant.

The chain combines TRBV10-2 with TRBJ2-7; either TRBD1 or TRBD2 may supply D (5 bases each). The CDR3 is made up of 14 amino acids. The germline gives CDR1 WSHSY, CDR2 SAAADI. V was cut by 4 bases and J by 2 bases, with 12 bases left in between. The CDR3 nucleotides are TGCGCCAGCAGTGTAGGGACGGGGCCCTACGAGCAGTACTTC. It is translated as CASSVGTGPYEQYF.

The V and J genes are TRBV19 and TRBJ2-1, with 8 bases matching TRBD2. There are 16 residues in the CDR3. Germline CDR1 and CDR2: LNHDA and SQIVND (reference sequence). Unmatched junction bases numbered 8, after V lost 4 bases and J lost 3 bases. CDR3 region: CASSKGAGAGYNEQFF. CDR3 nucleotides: TGTGCCAGTAGTAAGGGAGCGGGAGCCGGCTACAATGAGCAGTTCTTC.

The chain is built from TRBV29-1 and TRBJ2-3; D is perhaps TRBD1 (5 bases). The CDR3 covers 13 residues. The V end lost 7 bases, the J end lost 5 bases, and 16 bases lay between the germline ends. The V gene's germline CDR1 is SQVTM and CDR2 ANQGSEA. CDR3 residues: CSARGRVVDTQYF. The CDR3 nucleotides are TGCAGCGCGAGAGGCAGGGTTGTAGATACGCAGTATTTT.

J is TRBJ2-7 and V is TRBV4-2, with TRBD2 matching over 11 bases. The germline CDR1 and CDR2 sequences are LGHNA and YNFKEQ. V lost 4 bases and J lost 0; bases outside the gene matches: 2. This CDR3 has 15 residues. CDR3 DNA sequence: TGTGCCAGCAGCCCGGGACTAGCGGACTCCTACGAGCAGTACTTC. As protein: CASSPGLADSYEQYF.

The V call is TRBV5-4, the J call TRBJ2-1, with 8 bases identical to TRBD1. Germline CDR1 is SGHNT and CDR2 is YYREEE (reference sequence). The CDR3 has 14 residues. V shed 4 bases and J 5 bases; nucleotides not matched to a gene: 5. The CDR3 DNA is TGTGCCAGCAGCCCATGGGACAGGAACAATGAGCAGTTCTTC. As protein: CASSPWDRNNEQFF. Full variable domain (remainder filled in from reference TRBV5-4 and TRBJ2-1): ETGVTQSPTHLIKTRGQQVTLRCSSQSGHNTVSWYQQALGQGPQFIFQYYREEENGRGNFPPRFSGLQFPNYSSELNVNALELDDSALYLCASSPWDRNNEQFFGPGTRLTVL.

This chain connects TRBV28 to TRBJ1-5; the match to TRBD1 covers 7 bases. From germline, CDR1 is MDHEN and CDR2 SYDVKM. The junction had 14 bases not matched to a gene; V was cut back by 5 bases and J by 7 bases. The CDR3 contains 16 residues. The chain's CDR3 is CASSPQQGIEGQPQHF. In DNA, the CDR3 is TGTGCCAGCAGTCCCCAACAGGGGATAGAGGGGCAGCCCCAGCATTTT.

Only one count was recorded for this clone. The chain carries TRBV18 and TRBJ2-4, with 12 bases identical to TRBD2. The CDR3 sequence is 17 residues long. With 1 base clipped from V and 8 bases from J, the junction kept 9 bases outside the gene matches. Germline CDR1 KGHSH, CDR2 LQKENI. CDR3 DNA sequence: TGTGCCAGCTCACCACTGACTAGCGGGAGTATAGGAGACATTCAGTACTTC. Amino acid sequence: CASSPLTSGSIGDIQYF.

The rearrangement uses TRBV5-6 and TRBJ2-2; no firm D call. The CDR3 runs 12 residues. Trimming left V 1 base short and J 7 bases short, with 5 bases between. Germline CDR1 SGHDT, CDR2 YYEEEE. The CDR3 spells CASSLPVGELFF. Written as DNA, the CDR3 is TGTGCCAGCAGCTTGCCGGTCGGGGAGCTGTTTTTT. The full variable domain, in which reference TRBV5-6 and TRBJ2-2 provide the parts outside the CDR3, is DAGVTQSPTHLIKTRGQQVTLRCSPKSGHDTVSWYQQALGQGPQFIFQYYEEEERQRGNFPDRFSGHQFPNYSSELNVNALLLGDSALYLCASSLPVGELFFGEGSRLTVL.

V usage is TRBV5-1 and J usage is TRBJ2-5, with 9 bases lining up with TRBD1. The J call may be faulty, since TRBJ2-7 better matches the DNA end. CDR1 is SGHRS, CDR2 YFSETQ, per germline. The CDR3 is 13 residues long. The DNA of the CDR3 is TGCGCCAGCAGAGGGACAGGGAACTACGAGCAGTACTTC. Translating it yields CASRGTGNYEQYF.

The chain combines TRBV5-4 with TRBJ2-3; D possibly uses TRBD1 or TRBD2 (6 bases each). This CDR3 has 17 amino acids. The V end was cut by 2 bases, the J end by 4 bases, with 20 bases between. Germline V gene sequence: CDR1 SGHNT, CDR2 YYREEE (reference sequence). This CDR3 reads CASSFEAWGATADTQYF. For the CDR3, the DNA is TGTGCCAGCAGCTTTGAAGCATGGGGGGCCACCGCAGATACGCAGTATTTT. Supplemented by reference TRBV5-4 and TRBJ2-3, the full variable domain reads ETGVTQSPTHLIKTRGQQVTLRCSSQSGHNTVSWYQQALGQGPQFIFQYYREEENGRGNFPPRFSGLQFPNYSSELNVNALELDDSALYLCASSFEAWGATADTQYFGPGTRLTVL.

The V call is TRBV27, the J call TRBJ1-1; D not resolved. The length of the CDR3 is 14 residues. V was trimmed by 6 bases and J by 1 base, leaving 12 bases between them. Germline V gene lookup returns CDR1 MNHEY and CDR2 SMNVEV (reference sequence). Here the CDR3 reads CASRLVGKNTEAFF. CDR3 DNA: TGTGCCAGCAGGCTGGTGGGAAAGAACACTGAAGCTTTCTTT.

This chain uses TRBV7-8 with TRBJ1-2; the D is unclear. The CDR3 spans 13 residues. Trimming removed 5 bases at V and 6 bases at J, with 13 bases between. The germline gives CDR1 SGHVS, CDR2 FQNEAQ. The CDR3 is CASSPTGKDGYTF. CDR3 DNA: TGTGCCAGCAGCCCGACCGGGAAGGATGGCTACACCTTC.

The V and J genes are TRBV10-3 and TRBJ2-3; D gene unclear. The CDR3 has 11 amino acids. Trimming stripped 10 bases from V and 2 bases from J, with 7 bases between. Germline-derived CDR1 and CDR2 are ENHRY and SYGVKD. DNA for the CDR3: TGTGCCACAGAGGACACAGATACGCAGTATTTT. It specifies CATEDTDTQYF.

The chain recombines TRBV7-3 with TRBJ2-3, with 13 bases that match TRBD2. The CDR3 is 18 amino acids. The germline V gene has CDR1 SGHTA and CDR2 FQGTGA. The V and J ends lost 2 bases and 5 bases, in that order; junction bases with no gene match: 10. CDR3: CASSLGGPGTSGIDTQYF. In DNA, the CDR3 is TGTGCCAGCAGCTTAGGGGGCCCGGGGACTAGCGGGATAGATACGCAGTATTTT.

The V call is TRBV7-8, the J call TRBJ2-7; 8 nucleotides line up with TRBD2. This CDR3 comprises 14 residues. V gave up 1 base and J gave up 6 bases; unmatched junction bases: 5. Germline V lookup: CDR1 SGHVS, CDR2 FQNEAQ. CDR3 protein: CASSLDSGKGEQYF. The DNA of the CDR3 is TGTGCCAGCAGCTTAGATAGCGGGAAAGGCGAGCAGTACTTC.